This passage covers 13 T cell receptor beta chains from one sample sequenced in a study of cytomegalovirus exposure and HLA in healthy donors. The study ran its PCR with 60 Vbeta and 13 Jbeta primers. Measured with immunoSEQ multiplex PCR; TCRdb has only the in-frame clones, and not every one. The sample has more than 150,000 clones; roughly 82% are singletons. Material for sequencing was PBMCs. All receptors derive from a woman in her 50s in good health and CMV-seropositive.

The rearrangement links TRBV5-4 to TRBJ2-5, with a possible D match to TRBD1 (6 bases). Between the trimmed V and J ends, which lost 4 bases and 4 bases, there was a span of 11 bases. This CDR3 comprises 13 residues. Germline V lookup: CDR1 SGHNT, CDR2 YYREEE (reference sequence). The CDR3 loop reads CASSVQGPETQYF. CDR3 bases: TGTGCCAGCAGCGTACAGGGCCCAGAGACCCAGTACTTC.

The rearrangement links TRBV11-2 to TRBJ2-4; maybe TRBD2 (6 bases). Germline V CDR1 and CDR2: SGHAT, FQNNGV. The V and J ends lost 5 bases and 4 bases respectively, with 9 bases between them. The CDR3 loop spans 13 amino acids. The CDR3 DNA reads TGTGCCAGCAGCCCCGGGGGAAAAAACATTCAGTACTTC. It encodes CASSPGGKNIQYF.

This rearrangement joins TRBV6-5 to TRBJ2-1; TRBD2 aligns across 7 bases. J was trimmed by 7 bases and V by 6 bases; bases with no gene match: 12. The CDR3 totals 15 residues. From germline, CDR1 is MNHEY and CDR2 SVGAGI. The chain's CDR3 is CASSRPSGGQNEQFF. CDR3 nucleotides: TGTGCCAGCAGCCGACCCTCGGGGGGTCAAAATGAGCAGTTCTTC.

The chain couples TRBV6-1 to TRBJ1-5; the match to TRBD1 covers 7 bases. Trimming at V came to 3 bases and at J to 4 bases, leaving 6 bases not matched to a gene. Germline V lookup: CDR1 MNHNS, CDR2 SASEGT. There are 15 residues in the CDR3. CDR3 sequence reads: CASSDGTALNQPQHF. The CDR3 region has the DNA TGTGCCAGCAGTGACGGGACAGCGCTAAATCAGCCCCAGCATTTT.

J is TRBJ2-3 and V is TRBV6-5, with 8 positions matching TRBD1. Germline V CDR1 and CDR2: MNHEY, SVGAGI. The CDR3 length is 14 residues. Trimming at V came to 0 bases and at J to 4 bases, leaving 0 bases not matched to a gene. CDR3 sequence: CASSYSTGADTQYF. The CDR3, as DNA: TGTGCCAGCAGTTACTCGACAGGGGCAGATACGCAGTATTTT.

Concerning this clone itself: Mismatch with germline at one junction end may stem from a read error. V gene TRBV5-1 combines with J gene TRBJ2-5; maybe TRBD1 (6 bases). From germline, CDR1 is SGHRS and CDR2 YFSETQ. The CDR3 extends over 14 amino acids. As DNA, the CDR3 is TGCGCCAGCAGCGACCCAGGGGACACCCGCAGAATGAACTTC. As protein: CASSDPGDTRRMNF. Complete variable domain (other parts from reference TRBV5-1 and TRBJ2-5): KAGVTQTPRYLIKTRGQQVTLSCSPISGHRSVSWYQQTPGQGLQFLFEYFSETQRNKGNFPGRFSGRQFSNSRSEMNVSTLELGDSALYLCASSDPGDTRRMNFGPGTRLLVL.

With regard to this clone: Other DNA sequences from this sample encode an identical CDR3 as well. The CDR3 protein is CASSDPDRAHEQYF. The DNA for the CDR3 is TGTGCCAGCAGTGACCCAGACAGGGCCCACGAGCAGTACTTC. The J gene is TRBJ2-7, the V gene TRBV2; 7 bases line up with TRBD1. The CDR3 covers 14 residues. Losses at the gene ends were 3 bases for V and 5 bases for J; bases not matched to a gene: 7. Germline V gene data show CDR1 as SNHLY and CDR2 as FYNNEI.

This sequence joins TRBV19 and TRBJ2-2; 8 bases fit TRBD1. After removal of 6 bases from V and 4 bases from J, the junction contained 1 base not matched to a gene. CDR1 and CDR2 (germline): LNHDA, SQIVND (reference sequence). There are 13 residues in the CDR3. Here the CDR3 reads CASRDRATGELFF. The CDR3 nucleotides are TGTGCCAGTAGGGACAGGGCCACCGGGGAGCTGTTTTTT.

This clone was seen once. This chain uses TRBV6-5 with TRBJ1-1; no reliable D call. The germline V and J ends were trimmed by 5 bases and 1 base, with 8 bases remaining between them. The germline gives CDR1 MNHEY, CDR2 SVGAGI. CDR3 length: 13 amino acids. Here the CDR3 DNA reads TGTGCCAGCAGTGAAGCGGAGAACACTGAAGCTTTCTTT. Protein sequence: CASSEAENTEAFF.

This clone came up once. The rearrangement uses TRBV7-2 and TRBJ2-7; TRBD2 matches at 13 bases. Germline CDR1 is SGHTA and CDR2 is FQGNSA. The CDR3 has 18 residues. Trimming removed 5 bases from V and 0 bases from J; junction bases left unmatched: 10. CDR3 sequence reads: CASSRTSGGDRYSYEQYF. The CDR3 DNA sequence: TGTGCCAGCAGCCGTACTAGCGGGGGGGACCGCTACTCCTACGAGCAGTACTTC.

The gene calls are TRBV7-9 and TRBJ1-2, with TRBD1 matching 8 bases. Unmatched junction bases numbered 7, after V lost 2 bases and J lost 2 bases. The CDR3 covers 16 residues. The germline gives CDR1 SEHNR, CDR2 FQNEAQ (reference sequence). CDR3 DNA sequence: TGTGCCAGCAGCTTACCCCAGGACAGGGTGAACTATGGCTACACCTTC. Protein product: CASSLPQDRVNYGYTF.

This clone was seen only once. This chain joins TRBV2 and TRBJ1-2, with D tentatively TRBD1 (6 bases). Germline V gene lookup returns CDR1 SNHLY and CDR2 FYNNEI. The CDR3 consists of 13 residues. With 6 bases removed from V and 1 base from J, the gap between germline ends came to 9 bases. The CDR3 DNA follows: TGTGCCAGCAGCCTGGACAGTAACTATGGCTACACCTTC. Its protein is CASSLDSNYGYTF.

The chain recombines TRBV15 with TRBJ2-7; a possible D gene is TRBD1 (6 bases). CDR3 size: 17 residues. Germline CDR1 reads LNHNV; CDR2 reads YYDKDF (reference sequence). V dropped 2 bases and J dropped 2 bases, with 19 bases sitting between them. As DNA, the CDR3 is TGTGCCACCAGCAGATTTCGAGGGGGATTCGATCCCTACGAGCAGTACTTC. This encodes CATSRFRGGFDPYEQYF.